This is a list of T cell receptor beta chains from one sample in a study of human T cells and chemical hapten exposure. One entry per CDR3 protein, called by TCRdb with MiXCR from the RACE reads. Of approximately 400,000 distinct CDR3 sequences in the sample, roughly 4.8% are singletons; the top ten hold under 3%. This material consisted of whole blood, taken in connection with sensitization to the hapten diphenylcyclopropenone (DPC). The receptors derive from a woman aged 50 to 60 with alopecia areata. Some clones in this sample may be carry-over from other donors' samples. CDR3s include the opening cysteine and the closing phenylalanine or tryptophan. The D gene is left open where the match is weak. Part of the rows lack a size; the others show once, few, many or a class for expanded clones.

size	D	V	J	DNA	CDR3
few	.	TRBV5-1	TRBJ2-7	TGCGCCAGCCACGACCCGACAGGCCTCTCCTACGAGCAGTACTTC	CASHDPTGLSYEQYF
many	.	TRBV12-3/TRBV12-4	TRBJ2-2	TGTGCCAGCACCCTGGGGGCGAGCACCGGGGAGCTGTTTTTT	CASTLGASTGELFF
many	.	TRBV7-2	TRBJ1-5	TGTGCCAGCAGCTTAGGGCGAGCAGGCAATCAGCCCCAGCATTTT	CASSLGRAGNQPQHF
many	TRBD1	TRBV2	TRBJ2-3	TGTGCCAGCAGTGAAGCGACAGGGGATCGTCTTGATACGCAGTATTTT	CASSEATGDRLDTQYF
many	.	TRBV7-9	TRBJ1-1	TGTGCCAGCAGCCCACCCGAGGCTTTAAAGAGGGCTTTCTTT	CASSPPEALKRAFF
.	.	TRBV5-4	TRBJ2-1	TGTGCCAGCAGCCCTAACGGGAGTGAGCAGTTCTTC	CASSPNGSEQFF
.	.	TRBV5-1	TRBJ2-5	TGCGCCAGCAGCTTGACCATAGCAGAGGAGACCCAGTACTTC	CASSLTIAEETQYF
.	.	TRBV11-2	TRBJ2-1	TGTGCCAGCAGCTTAGAAGCAGGAGTTACCTACAATGAGCAGTTCTTC	CASSLEAGVTYNEQFF
many	.	TRBV12-3/TRBV12-4	TRBJ2-6	TGTGCCAGCAGGACACACGAAAGATCTGGGGCCAACGTCCTGACTTTC	CASRTHERSGANVLTF
few	.	TRBV13	TRBJ1-4	TGTGCCAGCAGCTTAGGGCAGGGAGTAAGAGAAAAACTGTTTTTT	CASSLGQGVREKLFF
many	.	TRBV10-3	TRBJ2-5	TGTGCCATCGCAGCCCAAGAGACCCAGTACTTC	CAIAAQETQYF
.	.	TRBV7-9	TRBJ2-7	TGTGCCAGCAGCTTTACGATCGGGGGCGAGCAGTACTTC	CASSFTIGGEQYF
.	TRBD1	TRBV20-1	TRBJ1-5	TGCAGTGCTGGGGACAGGGACCAGCCCCAGCATTTT	CSAGDRDQPQHF
many	.	TRBV10-3	TRBJ2-4	TGTGCCATCAGTGAGACCCGACAGGGAGGGCCGGCCAAAAACATTCAGTACTTC	CAISETRQGGPAKNIQYF
many	.	TRBV4-2	TRBJ1-2	TGTGCCAGCAGCCAAGATCAGGGGCAGGGCTATGGCTACACCTTC	CASSQDQGQGYGYTF
many	TRBD1	TRBV12-5	TRBJ1-2	TGTGCTAGTGGTTTTCTGGGGGACAGAAACTATGGCTACACCTTC	CASGFLGDRNYGYTF
.	.	TRBV7-6	TRBJ2-5	TGTGCCAGCAGCTCGACGGACCGGACACCGGAGACCCAGTACTTC	CASSSTDRTPETQYF
.	TRBD2	TRBV28	TRBJ2-5	TGTGCCAGCACCCCAGGTGGGAGGGGACAGACCCAGTACTTC	CASTPGGRGQTQYF
few	.	TRBV5-1	TRBJ2-3	TGCGCCAGCAGCTTGGTCCCGGCTCGCACAGATACGCAGTATTTT	CASSLVPARTDTQYF
few	.	TRBV29-1	TRBJ2-5	TGCAGCGTTATGGACTTTGGGGAGACCCAGTACTTC	CSVMDFGETQYF
many	.	TRBV20-1	TRBJ1-5	TGCAGTGCCCAGGGGATGGGTCAGCCCCAGCATTTT	CSAQGMGQPQHF
many	.	TRBV20-1	TRBJ2-3	TGCAGTGCTAGAGGCTACCGCACAGATACGCAGTATTTT	CSARGYRTDTQYF
many	TRBD2	TRBV2	TRBJ2-1	TGTGCCAGCGCGGGAGCGGAGTTATACAATGAGCAGTTCTTC	CASAGAELYNEQFF
many	TRBD1	TRBV2	TRBJ2-1	TGTGCCAGCAGTGAAGGGAAGGGGGCCTCCTACAATGAGCAGTTCTTC	CASSEGKGASYNEQFF
many	.	TRBV12-3/TRBV12-4	TRBJ2-7	TGTGCCAGCAGTTTAAGGGGCTCCGGCTCCTACGAGCAGTACTTC	CASSLRGSGSYEQYF
few	TRBD1	TRBV20-1	TRBJ1-1	TGCAGTGCCTACAGGGGGCACCTTGGGGACACTGAAGCTTTCTTT	CSAYRGHLGDTEAFF
few	.	TRBV6-5	TRBJ2-3	TGTGCCAGCACTGGGGCTAGCGGCACAGATACGCAGTATTTT	CASTGASGTDTQYF
few	.	TRBV20-1	TRBJ1-1	TGCAGTGCCAGTCGAGGCGCGGGCACTGAAGCTTTCTTT	CSASRGAGTEAFF
.	.	TRBV5-1	TRBJ2-2	TGCGCCAGCAGCTTGGCCGTTGGACAACTCACCGGGGAGCTGTTTTTT	CASSLAVGQLTGELFF
few	.	TRBV9	TRBJ2-1	TGTGCCAGCAGCGTAGAAGGGGGTGCCTACAATGAGCAGTTCTTC	CASSVEGGAYNEQFF
few	TRBD2	TRBV28	TRBJ2-7	TGTGCCAGCACGGTCCTAGCGGGGATGGGGGAAACCTACGAGCAGTACTTC	CASTVLAGMGETYEQYF
.	.	TRBV20-1	TRBJ2-3	TGCAGTGCTAGAGATCCGACGGGAGTGTCAGATACGCAGTATTTT	CSARDPTGVSDTQYF
many	.	TRBV4-2	TRBJ2-3	TGTGCCAGCAGCCAAGGGACGAGCACAGATACGCAGTATTTT	CASSQGTSTDTQYF
many	.	TRBV12-3/TRBV12-4	TRBJ2-2	TGTGCCAGCAGTTTTAGCGGAGCTACCGGGGAGCTGTTTTTT	CASSFSGATGELFF
.	TRBD1	TRBV2	TRBJ1-2	TGTGCCAGCAGTGGATTCACAACAGGACAGGATGGCTACACCTTC	CASSGFTTGQDGYTF